Following are 8 T cell receptor beta chains from one sample sequenced in a study of blood T cells in healthy people across ages. Next came a second PCR, run for about 6 to 11 cycles, which used a sample-barcoded 5' primer along with a J-beta primer mix. TCRdb redid the calling of the 5' RACE reads with MiXCR, one entry per CDR3 protein. The sample includes a few hundred thousand distinct CDR3 sequences, roughly half of them seen just once. The specimen was blood. These receptors were obtained from a man aged 55 to 69 in good health.

The chain combines TRBV20-1 with TRBJ2-5; D call uncertain. Matching the DNA end better, TRBJ2-7 makes the J call doubtful. This CDR3 is built from 10 residues. CDR1 and CDR2 from the germline V gene are DFQATT and SNEGSKA (reference sequence). The CDR3 protein is CSARFYEQYF. CDR3 coding DNA: TGCAGTGCTAGGTTCTACGAGCAGTACTTC.

This chain uses TRBV6-2 or TRBV6-3 with TRBJ1-2; D is perhaps TRBD1 (6 bases). V was trimmed by 6 bases and J by 2 bases, leaving 16 bases between them. The CDR3 is 15 residues long. Germline CDR1 is MNHEY and CDR2 is SVGEGT. This chain's CDR3 is CASRRLGAANYGYTF. CDR3 sequence (DNA): TGTGCCAGCAGGCGATTGGGGGCTGCCAACTATGGCTACACCTTC.

As for this clonotype: A junction end diverges from the germline sequence, so it may reflect a read error. The rearrangement joins TRBV29-1 to TRBJ2-1; possible D gene TRBD2, 6 bases. The CDR3 covers 14 residues. Germline loops: CDR1 SQVTM, CDR2 ANQGSEA. Here the CDR3 DNA reads TGCAGCGTTGCGAGGAGGGGCCGCGAGAATGAGCGGTTCTTC. Translation: CSVARRGRENERFF.

The rearrangement links TRBV24-1 to TRBJ2-7; D remains ambiguous. CDR1 KGHDR and CDR2 SFDVKD come from the germline V gene. Trimming took 4 bases from V and 7 from J, leaving 22 bases between them. The CDR3 contains 16 residues. DNA for the CDR3: TGTGCCACCAGTGACCCCGACCCGTCCCTGAACAATGAGCAGTACTTC. This encodes CATSDPDPSLNNEQYF.

The chain has TRBV21-1 and TRBJ2-1; the DNA was not used to check the table's D call, TRBD2. TRBV21-1 is flagged as a pseudogene. This CDR3 region has 11 residues. The DNA of the CDR3 is TGTGCCAGCAGCATGGACTGTGAGCAGTTCTTC. It codes for CASSMDCEQFF.

This chain connects TRBV12-3 or TRBV12-4 to TRBJ2-3; maybe TRBD1 (7 bases). This CDR3 is built from 15 residues. V lost 3 bases, J lost 3 bases, and 13 bases lay in between. CDR3 DNA: TGTGCCAGCAGTTTTCGCGCAGGGGGGACAGATACGCAGTATTTT. Translating it yields CASSFRAGGTDTQYF.

The chain links TRBV6-5 to TRBJ2-3; D possibly corresponds to TRBD1 (6 bases). Trimming removed 2 bases from V and 0 bases from J, with 9 bases in between. CDR1 is MNHEY and CDR2 is SVGAGI in the germline V gene. The CDR3 is made up of 15 amino acids. The CDR3 DNA is TGTGCCAGCAGTTACGGGACACCGAGCACAGATACGCAGTATTTT. As protein: CASSYGTPSTDTQYF.

This clonotype was detected a few times. J is TRBJ2-7 and V is TRBV6-5; 8 bases line up with TRBD2. Per germline, CDR1 MNHEY and CDR2 SVGAGI. This CDR3 comprises 15 residues. Trimming removed 6 bases from V and 4 bases from J; junction bases left unmatched: 11. For the CDR3, the DNA is TGTGCCAGCAGCCCCCCCGGGACTAGGAATTACGAGCAGTACTTC. Protein: CASSPPGTRNYEQYF.